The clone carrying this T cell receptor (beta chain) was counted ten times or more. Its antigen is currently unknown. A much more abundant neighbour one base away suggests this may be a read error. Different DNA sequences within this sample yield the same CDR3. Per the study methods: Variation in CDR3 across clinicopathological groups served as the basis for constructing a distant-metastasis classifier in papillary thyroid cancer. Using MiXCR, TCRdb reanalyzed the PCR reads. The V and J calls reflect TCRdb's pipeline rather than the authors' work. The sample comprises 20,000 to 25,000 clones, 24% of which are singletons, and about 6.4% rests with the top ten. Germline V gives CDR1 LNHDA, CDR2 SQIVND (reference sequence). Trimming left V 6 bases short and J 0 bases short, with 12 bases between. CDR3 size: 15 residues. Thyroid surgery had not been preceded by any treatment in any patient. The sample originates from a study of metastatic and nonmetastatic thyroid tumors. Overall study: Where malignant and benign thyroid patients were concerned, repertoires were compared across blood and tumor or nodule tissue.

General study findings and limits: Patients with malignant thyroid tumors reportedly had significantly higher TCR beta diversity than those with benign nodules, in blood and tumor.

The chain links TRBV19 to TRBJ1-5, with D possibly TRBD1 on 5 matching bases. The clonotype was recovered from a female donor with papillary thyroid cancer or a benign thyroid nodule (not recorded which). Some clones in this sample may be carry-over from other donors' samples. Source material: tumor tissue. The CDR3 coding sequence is TGTGCCAGTAGGGGGAAGGGGTATAGCAATCAGCCCCAGCATTTT. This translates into CASRGKGYSNQPQHF.